This TCR beta chain is from a study of T cell responses to AZD1222 COVID-19 vaccine. Study observations and caveats: Spike-specific TCR breadth and depth rose after two AZD1222 doses.

A remark on this clone: The antigen is unknown.

V was clipped by 3 bases and J by 8 bases, with 5 bases between them. Germline assignment: CDR1 SEHNR and CDR2 FQNEAQ (reference sequence). This CDR3 is built from 11 residues. The data were produced by immunoSEQ multiplex PCR, yet TCRdb's version contains in-frame clones alone and is incomplete. The repertoire consists of 160,000 or so clones, with about 90% occurring once and the leading ten covering under 2.5%. The sequence derives from an adult in good health. This chain connects TRBV7-9 to TRBJ2-1; D is undetermined. The sample consisted of peripheral blood, taken on day 0 of AZD1222 vaccination. The CDR3 spells CASSLAYEQFF. CDR3 sequence (DNA): TGTGCCAGCAGCTTGGCGTATGAGCAGTTCTTC.